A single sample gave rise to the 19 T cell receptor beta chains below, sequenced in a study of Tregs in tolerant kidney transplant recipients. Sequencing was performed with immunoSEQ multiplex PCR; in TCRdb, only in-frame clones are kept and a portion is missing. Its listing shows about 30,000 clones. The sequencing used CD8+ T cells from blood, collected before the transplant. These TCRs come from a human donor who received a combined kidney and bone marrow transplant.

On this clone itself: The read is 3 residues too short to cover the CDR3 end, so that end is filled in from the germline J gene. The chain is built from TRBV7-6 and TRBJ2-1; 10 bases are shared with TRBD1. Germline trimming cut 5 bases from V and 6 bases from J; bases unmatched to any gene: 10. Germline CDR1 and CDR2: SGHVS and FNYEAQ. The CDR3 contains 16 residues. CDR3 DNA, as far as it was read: TGTGCCAGCAGCCAATCGACAGGGGGCATGACCAATGAG. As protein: CASSQSTGGMTNE. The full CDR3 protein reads CASSQSTGGMTNEQFF. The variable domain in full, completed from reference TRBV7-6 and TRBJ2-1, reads GAGVSQSPRYKVTKRGQDVALRCDPISGHVSLYWYRQALGQGPEFLTYFNYEAQQDKSGLPNDRFSAERPEGSISTLTIQRTEQRDSAMYRCASSQSTGGMTNEQFFGPGTRLTVL.

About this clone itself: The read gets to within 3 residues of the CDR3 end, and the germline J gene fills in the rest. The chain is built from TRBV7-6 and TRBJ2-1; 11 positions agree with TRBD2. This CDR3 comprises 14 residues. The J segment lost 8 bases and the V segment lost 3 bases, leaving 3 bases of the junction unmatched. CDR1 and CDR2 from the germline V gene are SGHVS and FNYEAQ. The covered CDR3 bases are TGTGCCAGCAGCTTTAGCGGGGGGGCGGATGAG. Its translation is CASSFSGGADE. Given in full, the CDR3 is CASSFSGGADEQFF.

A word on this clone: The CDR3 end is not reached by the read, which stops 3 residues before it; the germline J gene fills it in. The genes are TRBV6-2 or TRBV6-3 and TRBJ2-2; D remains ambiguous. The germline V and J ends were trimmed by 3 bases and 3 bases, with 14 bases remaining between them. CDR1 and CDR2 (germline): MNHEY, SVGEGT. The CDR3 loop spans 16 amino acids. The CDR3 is CASSYLNYPHTGELFF. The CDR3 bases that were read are TGTGCCAGCAGTTATTTGAACTACCCCCACACCGGGGAG.

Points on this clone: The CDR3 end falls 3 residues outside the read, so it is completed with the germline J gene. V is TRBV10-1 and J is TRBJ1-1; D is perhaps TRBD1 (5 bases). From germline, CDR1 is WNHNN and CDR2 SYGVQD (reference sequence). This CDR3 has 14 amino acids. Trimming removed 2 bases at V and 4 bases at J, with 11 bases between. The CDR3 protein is CASSEGPGGTEAFF. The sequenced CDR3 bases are TGCGCCAGCAGTGAGGGGCCGGGGGGCACTGAA.

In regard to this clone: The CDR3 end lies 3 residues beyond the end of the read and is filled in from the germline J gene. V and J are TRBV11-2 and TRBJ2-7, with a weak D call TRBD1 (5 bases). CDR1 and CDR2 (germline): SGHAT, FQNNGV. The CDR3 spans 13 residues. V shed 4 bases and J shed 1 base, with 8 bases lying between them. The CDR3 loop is CASSWGRSYEQYF. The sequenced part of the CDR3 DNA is TGTGCCAGCAGCTGGGGCAGATCCTACGAG.

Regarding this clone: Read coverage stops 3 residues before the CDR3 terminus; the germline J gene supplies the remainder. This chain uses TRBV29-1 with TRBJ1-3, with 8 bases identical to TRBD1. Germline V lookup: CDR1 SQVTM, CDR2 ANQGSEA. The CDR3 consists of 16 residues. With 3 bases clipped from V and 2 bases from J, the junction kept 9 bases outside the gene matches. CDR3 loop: CSVDAGQGFTGNTIYF. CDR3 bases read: TGCAGCGTTGATGCCGGACAGGGATTTACTGGAAACACC.

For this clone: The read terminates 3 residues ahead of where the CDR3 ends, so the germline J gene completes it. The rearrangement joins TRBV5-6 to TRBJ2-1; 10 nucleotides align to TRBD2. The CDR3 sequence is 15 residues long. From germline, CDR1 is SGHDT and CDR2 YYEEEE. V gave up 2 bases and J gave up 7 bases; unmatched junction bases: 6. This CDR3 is CASSFPSGGGNEQFF. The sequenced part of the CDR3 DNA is TGTGCCAGCAGCTTCCCTAGCGGGGGAGGGAATGAG.

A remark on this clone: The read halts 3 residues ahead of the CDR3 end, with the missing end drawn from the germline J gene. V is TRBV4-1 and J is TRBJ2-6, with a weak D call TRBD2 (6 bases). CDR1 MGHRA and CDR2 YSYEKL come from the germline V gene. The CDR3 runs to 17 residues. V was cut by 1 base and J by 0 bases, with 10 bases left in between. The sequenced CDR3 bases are TGCGCCAGCAGCCAAGGGGACTTGAACTCTGGGGCCAACGTC. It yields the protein CASSQGDLNSGANV. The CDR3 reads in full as CASSQGDLNSGANVLTF.

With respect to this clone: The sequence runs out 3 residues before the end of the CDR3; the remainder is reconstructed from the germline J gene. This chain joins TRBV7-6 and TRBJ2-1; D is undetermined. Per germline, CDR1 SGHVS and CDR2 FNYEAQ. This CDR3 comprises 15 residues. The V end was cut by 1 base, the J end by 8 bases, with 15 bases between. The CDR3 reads CASSLGLVAIDEQFF. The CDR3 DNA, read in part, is TGTGCCAGCAGCTTAGGACTGGTCGCCATCGATGAG.

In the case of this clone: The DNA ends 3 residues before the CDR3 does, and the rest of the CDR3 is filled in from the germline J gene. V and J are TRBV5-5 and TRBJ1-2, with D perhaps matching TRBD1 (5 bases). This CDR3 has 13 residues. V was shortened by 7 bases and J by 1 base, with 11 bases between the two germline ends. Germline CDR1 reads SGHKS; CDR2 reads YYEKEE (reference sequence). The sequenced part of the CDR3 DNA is TGTGCCAGCCGGGGGGAAAATAACTATGGC. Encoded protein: CASRGENNYG. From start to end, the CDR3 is CASRGENNYGYTF.

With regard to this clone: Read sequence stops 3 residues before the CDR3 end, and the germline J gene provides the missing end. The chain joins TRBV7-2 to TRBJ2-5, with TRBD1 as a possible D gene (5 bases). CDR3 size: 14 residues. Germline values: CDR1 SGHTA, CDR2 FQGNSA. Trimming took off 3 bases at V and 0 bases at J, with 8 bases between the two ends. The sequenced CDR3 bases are TGTGCCAGCAGCTTCCTCAGGGACCAAGAGACC. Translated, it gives CASSFLRDQET. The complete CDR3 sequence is CASSFLRDQETQYF.

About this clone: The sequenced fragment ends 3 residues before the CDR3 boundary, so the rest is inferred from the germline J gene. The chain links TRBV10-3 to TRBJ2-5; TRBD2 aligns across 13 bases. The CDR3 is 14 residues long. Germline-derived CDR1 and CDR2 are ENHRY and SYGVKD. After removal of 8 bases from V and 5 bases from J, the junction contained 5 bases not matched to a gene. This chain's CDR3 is CAIGLAGAQETQYF. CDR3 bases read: TGTGCCATCGGACTAGCGGGAGCGCAGGAGACC.

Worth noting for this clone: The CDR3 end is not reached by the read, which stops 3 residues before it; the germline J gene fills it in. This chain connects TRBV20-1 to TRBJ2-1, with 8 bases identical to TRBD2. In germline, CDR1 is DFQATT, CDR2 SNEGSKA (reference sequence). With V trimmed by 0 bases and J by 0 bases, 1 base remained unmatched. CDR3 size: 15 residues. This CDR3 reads CSARELAGSYNEQFF. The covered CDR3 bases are TGCAGTGCTAGAGAGCTAGCGGGCTCCTACAATGAG.

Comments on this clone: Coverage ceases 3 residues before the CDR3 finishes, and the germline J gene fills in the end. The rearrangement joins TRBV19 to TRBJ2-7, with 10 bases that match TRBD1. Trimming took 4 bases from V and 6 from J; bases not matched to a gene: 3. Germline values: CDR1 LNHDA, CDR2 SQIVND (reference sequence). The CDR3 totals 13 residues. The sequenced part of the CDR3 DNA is TGTGCCAGTAGTACGGGGACAGGGGTCGAG. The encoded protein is CASSTGTGVE. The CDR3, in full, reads CASSTGTGVEQYF. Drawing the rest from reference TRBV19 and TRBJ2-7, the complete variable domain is DGGITQSPKYLFRKEGQNVTLSCEQNLNHDAMYWYRQDPGQGLRLIYYSQIVNDFQKGDIAEGYSVSREKKESFPLTVTSAQKNPTAFYLCASSTGTGVEQYFGPGTRLTVT.

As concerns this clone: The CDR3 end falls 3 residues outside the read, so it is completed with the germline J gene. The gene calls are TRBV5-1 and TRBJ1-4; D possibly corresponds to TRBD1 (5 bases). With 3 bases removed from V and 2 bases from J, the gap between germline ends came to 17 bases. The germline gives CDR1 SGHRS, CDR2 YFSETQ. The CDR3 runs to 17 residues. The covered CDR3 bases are TGCGCCAGCAGCTCGGAGGAGGCAGGGCGGACTAATGAAAAA. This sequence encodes CASSSEEAGRTNEK. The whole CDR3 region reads CASSSEEAGRTNEKLFF.

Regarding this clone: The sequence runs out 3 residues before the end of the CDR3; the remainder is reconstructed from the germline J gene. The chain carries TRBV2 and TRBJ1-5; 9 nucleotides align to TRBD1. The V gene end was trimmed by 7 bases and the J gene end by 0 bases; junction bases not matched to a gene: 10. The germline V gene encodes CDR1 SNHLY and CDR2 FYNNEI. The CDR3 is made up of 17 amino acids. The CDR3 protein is CASTSGTGSYSNQPQHF. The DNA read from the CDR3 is TGTGCCAGCACAAGTGGGACAGGGTCATATAGCAATCAGCCC.

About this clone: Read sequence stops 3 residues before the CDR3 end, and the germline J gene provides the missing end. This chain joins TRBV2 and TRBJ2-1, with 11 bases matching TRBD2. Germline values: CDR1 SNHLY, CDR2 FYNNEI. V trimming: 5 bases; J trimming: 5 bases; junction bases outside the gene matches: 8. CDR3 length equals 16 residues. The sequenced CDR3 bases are TGTGCCAGCAGTCGTCCCGGGACTAGCGGTGACAATGAG. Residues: CASSRPGTSGDNE. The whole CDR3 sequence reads CASSRPGTSGDNEQFF.

The CDR3 is CASSGLVTDEQYF. The CDR3 bases that were read are TGTGCCAGCAGCGGACTAGTGACCGACGAG. J is TRBJ2-7 and V is TRBV5-5; 7 positions agree with TRBD2. Read data end 3 residues before the CDR3 end; the end is taken from the germline J gene. CDR3 size: 13 residues. The germline gives CDR1 SGHKS, CDR2 YYEKEE (reference sequence). Trimming took 4 bases from V and 5 from J; bases not matched to a gene: 6.

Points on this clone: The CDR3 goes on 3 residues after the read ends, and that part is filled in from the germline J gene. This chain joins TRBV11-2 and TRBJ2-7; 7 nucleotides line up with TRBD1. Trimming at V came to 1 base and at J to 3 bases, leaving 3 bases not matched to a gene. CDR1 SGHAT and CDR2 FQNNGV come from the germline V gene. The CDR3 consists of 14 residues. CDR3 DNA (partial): TGTGCCAGCAGCTTAGGTAGACAGGGCTACGAG. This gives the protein CASSLGRQGYE. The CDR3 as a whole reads CASSLGRQGYEQYF.